Listed here are 28 T cell receptor beta chains from one sample, sequenced in a study of early T cells in non-severe SARS-CoV-2 infection. Using its own MiXCR run on the 5' RACE reads, TCRdb lists one record per CDR3 protein. The sample has some 90,000 distinct CDR3 sequences; more than 13% are singletons. Sample: whole blood. These receptors originate from an adult who was a healthcare worker with PCR-confirmed SARS-CoV-2 infection or an uninfected control (not recorded which).

The V call is TRBV4-1, the J call TRBJ2-1; D is tentatively TRBD1 or TRBD2 (5 bases each). CDR1 and CDR2 (germline): MGHRA, YSYEKL. This CDR3 region has 14 residues. V gave up 2 bases and J gave up 1 base, with 6 bases separating them. CDR3 region: CASSQWGSYNEQFF. The CDR3 DNA sequence: TGCGCCAGCAGCCAATGGGGGTCCTACAATGAGCAGTTCTTC.

This clonotype occurred a few times. This sequence joins TRBV6-6 and TRBJ2-7; TRBD2 agrees at 8 bases. CDR3 length: 15 residues. V lost 6 bases to trimming and J lost 0 bases; unmatched junction nucleotides: 7. From germline, CDR1 is MNHNY and CDR2 SVGAGI (reference sequence). CDR3 in amino acids: CASRSGLEVSYEQYF. CDR3 coding DNA: TGTGCCAGCAGGTCGGGACTAGAAGTCTCCTACGAGCAGTACTTC.

At least ten counts were recorded for this clonotype. The chain recombines TRBV3-1 with TRBJ2-6; D remains unclear. Germline V CDR1 and CDR2: LGHDT, YNNKEL (reference sequence). The CDR3 runs 14 residues. Trimming left V 1 base short and J 6 bases short, with 7 bases between. The CDR3 protein is CASSQGAEANVLTF. The CDR3 coding sequence is TGTGCCAGCAGCCAAGGGGCCGAGGCCAACGTCCTGACTTTC.

V and J are TRBV15 and TRBJ2-7; TRBD2 matches 7 bases. The germline CDR1 and CDR2 sequences are LNHNV and YYDKDF (reference sequence). The CDR3 contains 19 residues. After removal of 0 bases from V and 4 bases from J, the junction contained 18 bases not matched to a gene. As DNA, the CDR3 is TGTGCCACCAGCAGAGATACGCGTTGGACGGCGGGAGTGGGGTACGAGCAGTACTTC. It yields the protein CATSRDTRWTAGVGYEQYF.

This chain uses TRBV7-8 with TRBJ1-1; D is unresolved. This CDR3 comprises 12 residues. Trimming stripped 1 base from V and 5 bases from J, with 5 bases between. Germline values: CDR1 SGHVS, CDR2 FQNEAQ. The chain's CDR3 is CASSLVETEAFF. For the CDR3, the DNA is TGTGCCAGCAGCTTAGTAGAGACTGAAGCTTTCTTT.

The rearrangement links TRBV5-1 to TRBJ1-1; D not resolved. The CDR3 runs 14 residues. V was cut by 0 bases and J by 1 base, with 7 bases left in between. Germline CDR1 reads SGHRS; CDR2 reads YFSETQ. The chain's CDR3 is CASSLGARNTEAFF. CDR3 in DNA: TGCGCCAGCAGCTTGGGGGCGAGGAACACTGAAGCTTTCTTT.

This clonotype was seen a handful of times. V usage is TRBV9 and J usage is TRBJ2-1; D is perhaps TRBD1 (7 bases). Deletions cut 3 bases from V and 10 bases from J, with 14 bases between. The germline V gene has CDR1 SGDLS and CDR2 YYNGEE. This CDR3 has 13 residues. The CDR3 nucleotides are TGTGCCAGCAGCGCCGAGACAGGGAGGGAGCAGTTCTTC. This sequence encodes CASSAETGREQFF.

This clonotype was found a few times. This chain links TRBV5-5 with TRBJ2-7; the match to TRBD2 covers 7 bases. This CDR3 spans 16 amino acids. From germline, CDR1 is SGHKS and CDR2 YYEKEE (reference sequence). V shed 4 bases, J shed 7 bases, and the junction held 17 bases outside the gene matches. DNA of the CDR3: TGTGCCAGCAGCGACGAGCCCGGGACTTGGGAGGGGGAGCAGTACTTC. It specifies CASSDEPGTWEGEQYF.

Only a few counts were recorded for this clonotype. The V gene is TRBV28, the J gene TRBJ2-7, with D perhaps being TRBD1 or TRBD2 (5 bases each). V gave up 10 bases and J gave up 4 bases, with 8 bases separating them. The germline V gene encodes CDR1 MDHEN and CDR2 SYDVKM. The CDR3 spans 10 residues. The CDR3 DNA sequence: TGTGCCACCGGGGCTTACGAGCAGTACTTC. Encoded protein: CATGAYEQYF.

This clonotype was seen more than once but under ten times. This chain uses TRBV20-1 with TRBJ1-1; D call uncertain. Trimming stripped 6 bases from V and 3 bases from J, with 5 bases between. CDR1 DFQATT and CDR2 SNEGSKA come from the germline V gene (reference sequence). The CDR3 has 10 amino acids. CDR3 residues: CSALYTEAFF. The DNA of the CDR3 is TGCAGTGCCCTCTACACTGAAGCTTTCTTT.

Only a few counts were recorded for this clonotype. V and J are TRBV5-1 and TRBJ1-4; perhaps TRBD1 as D (5 bases). V was shortened by 0 bases and J by 8 bases, with 14 bases between the two germline ends. The CDR3 sequence is 15 residues long. CDR1 and CDR2 from the germline V gene are SGHRS and YFSETQ. CDR3 sequence (DNA): TGCGCCAGCAGCTTGGCCAGCAGGGCTACCGAAAAACTGTTTTTT. As protein: CASSLASRATEKLFF.

In this sample, this clonotype turned up many times. The gene calls are TRBV6-2 or TRBV6-3 and TRBJ1-2; TRBD1 might be the D (5 bases). The CDR3 totals 16 residues. V dropped 9 bases and J dropped 4 bases, with 24 bases sitting between them. CDR1 MNHEY and CDR2 SVGEGT come from the germline V gene. CDR3 region: CARPFDRHFPPYGYTF. CDR3 bases: TGTGCCAGACCGTTCGACAGACACTTCCCTCCCTATGGCTACACCTTC.

This chain links TRBV10-1 with TRBJ2-2; D not certain. The V end lost 0 bases, the J end lost 7 bases, and 0 bases lay between the germline ends. The CDR3 has 11 residues. The germline gives CDR1 WNHNN, CDR2 SYGVQD (reference sequence). The CDR3 sequence is CASSESGELFF. The CDR3 DNA sequence: TGCGCCAGCAGTGAGTCCGGGGAGCTGTTTTTT.

This rearrangement joins TRBV9 to TRBJ1-6; no clear D gene. Germline values: CDR1 SGDLS, CDR2 YYNGEE. With 4 bases removed from V and 4 bases from J, the gap between germline ends came to 6 bases. The CDR3 covers 13 residues. This chain's CDR3 is CASSPSYNSPLHF. The CDR3 DNA reads as TGTGCCAGCAGCCCTAGTTATAATTCACCCCTCCACTTT. Drawing the rest from reference TRBV9 and TRBJ1-6, the complete variable domain is DSGVTQTPKHLITATGQRVTLRCSPRSGDLSVYWYQQSLDQGLQFLIQYYNGEERAKGNILERFSAQQFPDLHSELNLSSLELGDSALYFCASSPSYNSPLHFGNGTRLTVT.

The V gene is TRBV6-6, the J gene TRBJ2-7; D gene unclear. The CDR3 covers 13 residues. Trimming left V 7 bases short and J 2 bases short, with 12 bases between. Per germline, CDR1 MNHNY and CDR2 SVGAGI (reference sequence). The CDR3 spells CASTQAVAYEQYF. In DNA, the CDR3 is TGTGCCAGCACTCAGGCAGTGGCCTACGAGCAGTACTTC.

This clonotype has only a few counts. The chain has TRBV21-1 and TRBJ2-5; the table assigns TRBD2, which was not confirmed against the DNA. TRBV21-1 is marked as a pseudogene. There are 17 residues in the CDR3. The CDR3 is CASSNREGVASKETQYF. CDR3 sequence (DNA): TGTGCCAGCAGCAATCGGGAGGGCGTAGCGAGTAAAGAGACCCAGTACTTC.

This clonotype was detected ten times or more. The chain couples TRBV6-5 to TRBJ2-3; no definite D call. V was pared by 6 bases and J by 4 bases, with 26 bases between. This CDR3 contains 18 residues. From germline, CDR1 is MNHEY and CDR2 SVGAGI. CDR3 sequence: CASSPTLPRDTGSDTQYF. CDR3 bases: TGTGCCAGCAGCCCTACCCTCCCAAGGGATACGGGTTCAGATACGCAGTATTTT.

The chain recombines TRBV28 with TRBJ1-2, with D possibly matching TRBD1 (6 bases). This CDR3 comprises 14 residues. The V gene lost 5 bases and the J gene lost 10 bases, with 20 bases spanning the gap. Germline V gene sequence: CDR1 MDHEN, CDR2 SYDVKM. In DNA form, the CDR3 reads TGTGCCAGCAGTAGGAGAGAGAGGGGGGAGACCTACACCTTC. This gives the protein CASSRRERGETYTF.

The rearrangement uses TRBV29-1 and TRBJ1-1, with D perhaps matching TRBD1 (6 bases). Deletions cut 3 bases from V and 5 bases from J, with 19 bases between. This CDR3 region has 15 residues. Germline V gene sequence: CDR1 SQVTM, CDR2 ANQGSEA. CDR3 nucleotides: TGCAGCGTTGAGGCAGGGGAGGCCCTGTGGACTGAAGCTTTCTTT. The encoded protein is CSVEAGEALWTEAFF.

This clonotype was detected ten times or more. This chain links TRBV20-1 with TRBJ2-7, with unresolved D. Trimming pared 8 bases from V and 4 bases from J, leaving 18 bases between. The length of the CDR3 is 13 residues. Germline CDR1 is DFQATT and CDR2 is SNEGSKA (reference sequence). The CDR3 nucleotides read TGCAGTTATCGGGCAGAGAATGGATACGAGCAGTACTTC. Protein: CSYRAENGYEQYF.

The chain joins TRBV20-1 to TRBJ2-3, with 8 positions matching TRBD2. The germline gives CDR1 DFQATT, CDR2 SNEGSKA (reference sequence). J was trimmed by 1 base and V by 2 bases; bases with no gene match: 2. The length of the CDR3 is 14 residues. The CDR3, as DNA: TGCAGTGCTAGAAGCGGGAGAGGCACAGATACGCAGTATTTT. Protein product: CSARSGRGTDTQYF.

This chain joins TRBV14 and TRBJ1-2; D uncertain. The CDR3 has 13 residues. V was cut by 3 bases and J by 3 bases, with 8 bases left in between. Germline V gene data show CDR1 as SGHDN and CDR2 as FVKESK. Here the CDR3 reads CASSHGRYYGYTF. The CDR3 DNA reads as TGTGCCAGCAGCCATGGACGCTACTATGGCTACACCTTC.

The chain couples TRBV20-1 to TRBJ2-7, with TRBD2 as a possible D gene (6 bases). The CDR3 has 11 residues. Germline values: CDR1 DFQATT, CDR2 SNEGSKA (reference sequence). V lost 3 bases and J 12 bases, leaving 15 bases between the germline ends. This CDR3 is CSARRTGAAYF. CDR3 nucleotide sequence: TGCAGTGCTAGGCGGACGGGAGCCGCGTACTTC.

This clonotype turned up a few times. The genes are TRBV3-1 and TRBJ2-2; possibly TRBD2 for D (6 bases). The germline V gene has CDR1 LGHDT and CDR2 YNNKEL (reference sequence). The CDR3 runs to 18 residues. With 1 base removed from V and 6 bases from J, the gap between germline ends came to 21 bases. CDR3 in DNA: TGTGCCAGCAGCCAAGTCGCTCAATGGCCACTAGCCGCCGGGGAGCTGTTTTTT. Protein product: CASSQVAQWPLAAGELFF.

There are many counts of this clonotype. Here the CDR3 DNA reads TGTGCCAGCAGTGTTACAGGGTTGACCGGGGAGCTGTTTTTT. It specifies CASSVTGLTGELFF. The chain links TRBV28 to TRBJ2-2, with D maybe TRBD1 (6 bases). CDR1 is MDHEN, CDR2 SYDVKM, per germline. The CDR3 has 14 residues. Trimming removed 5 bases from V and 5 bases from J, with 12 bases in between.

This clonotype occurred a few times. CDR3 protein: CASSSWAELFF. The CDR3 DNA sequence: TGTGCCAGCAGTAGTTGGGCAGAGCTGTTTTTT. This rearrangement joins TRBV28 to TRBJ1-4; no firm D call. This CDR3 contains 11 residues. Germline V lookup: CDR1 MDHEN, CDR2 SYDVKM. V was shortened by 5 bases and J by 14 bases, with 12 bases between the two germline ends.

V usage is TRBV20-1 and J usage is TRBJ2-7; maybe TRBD2 (5 bases). Trimming took 3 bases from V and 5 from J, leaving 11 bases between them. The CDR3 is 12 residues long. Germline V gene lookup returns CDR1 DFQATT and CDR2 SNEGSKA (reference sequence). For the CDR3, the DNA is TGCAGTGCTAGGCGGGCCCACAACGAGCAGTACTTC. This sequence encodes CSARRAHNEQYF.

A few counts support this clonotype. The chain uses TRBV6-5 and TRBJ1-1, with D possibly matching TRBD1 (5 bases). The CDR3 has 15 residues. In germline, CDR1 is MNHEY, CDR2 SVGAGI. The V and J ends lost 6 bases and 6 bases respectively, with 20 bases between them. The CDR3 loop reads CASSNNEIQGPEAFF. The CDR3 DNA follows: TGTGCCAGCAGCAACAACGAAATCCAGGGACCTGAAGCTTTCTTT.